This TCR beta chain comes out of a study of blood T cells in healthy people across ages. The authors ran a second PCR of roughly 6 to 11 cycles using a sample-barcoded 5' primer and a J-beta primer mix. One entry per CDR3 protein, called by TCRdb with MiXCR from the 5' RACE reads. The table shows hundreds of thousands of distinct CDR3 sequences, with over 40% occurring only once. The CDR3 sequence is 14 residues long. Trimming pared 2 bases from V and 4 bases from J, leaving 11 bases between. The receptor was derived from a woman of 80 years or more in good health. The sequenced sample was blood. The chain uses TRBV12-3 or TRBV12-4 and TRBJ1-2; D not certain. The CDR3, as DNA: TGTGCCAGCAGTTTAACGGGGAGGCCCTATGGCTACACCTTC. Amino acid sequence: CASSLTGRPYGYTF.